This TCR beta chain was profiled in a study of yellow fever vaccine responses in identical twins. Trimming cost V 4 bases and J 3 bases, with 11 bases left between them. Germline-derived CDR1 and CDR2 are KGHDR and SFDVKD. This CDR3 contains 14 residues. Using its own MiXCR run on the RT-PCR reads, TCRdb lists one record per CDR3 protein. The sample yields approximately 20,000 distinct CDR3 sequences, 65% to 75% seen once. The sequence came from a woman aged 18-29 years who received the yellow fever vaccine. The chain couples TRBV24-1 to TRBJ1-2; maybe TRBD1 (6 bases). The sample here was T cells from blood (PBMCs), unsorted or a sorted subset (not recorded which), taken before or after yellow fever vaccination (not recorded which). CDR3 residues: CATSDPTGYYGYTF. DNA of the CDR3: TGTGCCACCAGTGACCCCACAGGGTACTATGGCTACACCTTC.